This T cell receptor (beta chain) was recovered during a study of PD-L1 blockade in urothelial cancer. On the study more broadly: Specimens of blood held a median count of approximately 150,000 T cells.

Into every PCR, synthetic TCR analog templates were spiked. Profiling relied on immunoSEQ multiplex PCR, and the TCRdb table lists in-frame clones only, not all of them. The profile shows roughly 56,000 clones, around 79% of them singletons. The CDR3 contains 16 residues. Germline CDR1 MDHEN, CDR2 SYDVKM. V shed 4 bases, J shed 6 bases, and the junction held 15 bases outside the gene matches. The receptor's source is a man aged 65 to 85 with urothelial cancer. This chain links TRBV28 with TRBJ2-7; TRBD2 matches at 7 bases. Sequencing was performed on PBMCs, taken around atezolizumab (anti-PD-L1) treatment. This CDR3 is CASSSIAGGDRGEQYF. In DNA, the CDR3 is TGTGCCAGCAGTTCCATAGCGGGCGGGGACCGCGGCGAGCAGTACTTC.